This is a list of T cell receptor beta chains from one sample in a study of blood T cell repertoires in COVID-19. Method: immunoSEQ multiplex PCR; TCRdb's copy keeps in-frame clones and lacks some. The table lists 52,000 or so clones, about 88% of them singletons. The sample comprised peripheral blood. These receptors were taken from a human donor in a cohort sampled during active COVID-19. CDR3s include the opening cysteine and the closing phenylalanine or tryptophan. Each record gives: V gene, D gene, J gene, clone size, CDR3 DNA, CDR3 protein. The D gene is left open where the match is weak. Rows give clone size only sometimes, using once, few, many, or a class for an expanded clone.

v_gene: TRBV28; d_gene: NA; j_gene: TRBJ2-7; abundance: NA; CDR3nt: TGTGCCAGCAGTATCACGTCCGACACCTACGAGCAGTACTTC; CDR3aa: CASSITSDTYEQYF
v_gene: TRBV7-2; d_gene: TRBD1; j_gene: TRBJ2-4; abundance: once; CDR3nt: TGTGCCAGCAGCTTAGGCGCAGGGGGATCCAAAAACATTCAGTACTTC; CDR3aa: CASSLGAGGSKNIQYF
v_gene: TRBV23-1; d_gene: TRBD1; j_gene: TRBJ2-1; abundance: NA; CDR3nt: TGCGCCAGCAGTCCTCTCAGACAGGGGACGAGCTCCTACAATGAGCAGTTCTTC; CDR3aa: CASSPLRQGTSSYNEQFF
v_gene: TRBV7-9; d_gene: NA; j_gene: TRBJ2-1; abundance: NA; CDR3nt: TGTGCCAGCAGCTTAGGGAGTTACAATGAGCAGTTCTTC; CDR3aa: CASSLGSYNEQFF
v_gene: TRBV10-1; d_gene: TRBD2; j_gene: TRBJ2-5; abundance: NA; CDR3nt: TGCGCCAGCAGTGAGTCATGGCTAGCGGGGAAACAAGAGACCCAGTACTTC; CDR3aa: CASSESWLAGKQETQYF
v_gene: TRBV6-6; d_gene: TRBD1; j_gene: TRBJ1-2; abundance: NA; CDR3nt: TGTGCCAGCAGGGGGACAGGGGATAACTATGGCTACACCTTC; CDR3aa: CASRGTGDNYGYTF
v_gene: TRBV6-6; d_gene: NA; j_gene: TRBJ1-3; abundance: NA; CDR3nt: TGTGCCAGCAGTTACGGCAGGGGTAACGGAAACACCATATATTTT; CDR3aa: CASSYGRGNGNTIYF
v_gene: TRBV28; d_gene: TRBD1; j_gene: TRBJ1-2; abundance: NA; CDR3nt: TGTGCCAGCATCTTAGGCGGGACAGGGGGCGGTTATGGCTACACCTTC; CDR3aa: CASILGGTGGGYGYTF
v_gene: TRBV7-2; d_gene: NA; j_gene: TRBJ1-2; abundance: NA; CDR3nt: TGTGCCAGCAGCAAACAGGCAGGTACCAACTATGGCTACACCTTC; CDR3aa: CASSKQAGTNYGYTF
v_gene: TRBV5-1; d_gene: TRBD2; j_gene: TRBJ2-5; abundance: NA; CDR3nt: TGCGCCAGCAGCCGAACCCCACTAGCGCGGGAGACCCAGTACTTC; CDR3aa: CASSRTPLARETQYF
v_gene: TRBV28; d_gene: TRBD2; j_gene: TRBJ2-1; abundance: NA; CDR3nt: TGTGCCAGCCATCCTAGCGGGAGGGATGAGCAGTTCTTC; CDR3aa: CASHPSGRDEQFF
v_gene: TRBV7-3; d_gene: TRBD1; j_gene: TRBJ1-4; abundance: NA; CDR3nt: TGTGCCAGCAGCATCGGGACAGCAACTAATGAAAAACTGTTTTTT; CDR3aa: CASSIGTATNEKLFF
v_gene: TRBV4-1; d_gene: TRBD2; j_gene: TRBJ2-5; abundance: NA; CDR3nt: TGCGCCAGCAGCCAAGAAAGGACTAGCGGGATCCAAGAGACCCAGTACTTC; CDR3aa: CASSQERTSGIQETQYF